The rows below give T cell receptor beta chains drawn from one sample of a study of blood T cell repertoires in COVID-19. The protocol was immunoSEQ multiplex PCR, while the TCRdb copy is restricted to in-frame clones and leaves out a portion. The sample consists of more than 350,000 clones, 80% to 90% of them appearing once. Sequencing used PBMCs or T cells enriched from blood (not recorded which). These receptors were collected from a woman aged 50 to 60 who had recovered from COVID-19. The CDR3 runs from the conserved cysteine through the conserved F or W. D genes are given only for firm matches. Size is omitted from some rows. Given values are once, few, many or a class for expanded clones.

d_call	v_call	j_call	clone_size	cdr3_nt	cdr3_aa
NA	TRBV25-1	TRBJ1-1	NA	TGTGCCAGCACCAGGGGCACTGAAGCTTTCTTT	CASTRGTEAFF
TRBD1	TRBV6-2/TRBV6-3	TRBJ2-7	NA	TGTGCCAGCAGTCCCCATGGGACAGGGGAGCGGACTCTTGACTACGAGCAGTACTTC	CASSPHGTGERTLDYEQYF
NA	TRBV28	TRBJ2-5	NA	TGTGCCAGCTTTCAGGGGAAAGAGACCCAGTACTTC	CASFQGKETQYF
TRBD2	TRBV5-1	TRBJ2-1	NA	TGCGCCAGCAGCTTAGCGGGGGGAATCAATGAGCAGTTCTTC	CASSLAGGINEQFF
TRBD1	TRBV27	TRBJ1-2	NA	TGTGCCAGCAGTTACGGGACAGCCCCTAGAGGCTACACCTTC	CASSYGTAPRGYTF
TRBD1	TRBV11-2	TRBJ1-1	NA	TGTGCCAGCAGCCGTAGGTCCGGGACAGGGTATACTGAAGCTTTCTTT	CASSRRSGTGYTEAFF
NA	TRBV7-2	TRBJ2-7	NA	TGTGCCAGCAGCTTAGGTGCCTACAGGGGGGGGAACGAGCAGTACTTC	CASSLGAYRGGNEQYF
NA	TRBV11-2	TRBJ1-4	NA	TGTGCCAGCAGCTTAGCTAGCGGCAGCATTAATGAAAAACTGTTTTTT	CASSLASGSINEKLFF
TRBD1	TRBV7-7	TRBJ2-1	NA	TGTGCTAGCAGCTTAGGGGGACAGGGGGCGAGTGAGCAGTTCTTC	CASSLGGQGASEQFF
TRBD2	TRBV7-2	TRBJ2-3	NA	TGTGCCAGCACCATAGGGCCGGGGGGGTCCGGGACGCAGTATTTT	CASTIGPGGSGTQYF
NA	TRBV7-2	TRBJ1-5	NA	TGTGCCAGCAGCCCGGGAGGAAGCAATCAGCCCCAGCATTTT	CASSPGGSNQPQHF
TRBD1	TRBV5-6	TRBJ1-5	NA	TGTGCCAGCAGCCAATGGACAGGGGGCAGTCAGCCCCAGCATTTT	CASSQWTGGSQPQHF
TRBD1	TRBV3-1/TRBV3-2	TRBJ2-3	NA	TGTGCCAGCAGCCAGGCGGACAGGGCCATTCCTATTTTT	CASSQADRAIPIF
TRBD1	TRBV30	TRBJ1-2	few	TGTGCCTGGGCCCGGCCCGGGACAGGTTATGGCTACACCTTC	CAWARPGTGYGYTF
TRBD1	TRBV5-1	TRBJ1-3	NA	TGCGCCAGCAGCCAGGGACAGGGGGCTGTGGTTGGAAACACCATATATTTT	CASSQGQGAVVGNTIYF
NA	TRBV19	TRBJ1-2	NA	TGTGCCAGTAGTACCGCACGGGGGGCGTACGGCTACACCTTC	CASSTARGAYGYTF
NA	TRBV7-8	TRBJ1-4	NA	TGTGCCAGCAGCTTACAGGAAAAACTGTTTTTT	CASSLQEKLFF
TRBD2	TRBV4-1	TRBJ2-7	NA	TGCGCCAGCAGCCAACTACTAGCGGGGGAAAACGAGCAGTACTTC	CASSQLLAGENEQYF
TRBD1	TRBV29-1	TRBJ1-2	NA	TGCAGCGTTGTGTCACAGGGGCCGGACTATGGCTACACCTTC	CSVVSQGPDYGYTF
NA	TRBV5-8	TRBJ1-1	NA	TGTGCCAGCAGCTTGGGCGGGAACACTGAAGCTTTCTTT	CASSLGGNTEAFF
NA	TRBV6-4	TRBJ2-2	NA	TGTGCCAGCAGTTCAAAGACAGGAACGAACACCGGGGAGCTGTTTTTT	CASSSKTGTNTGELFF
TRBD1	TRBV5-1	TRBJ1-6	NA	TGCGCCAGCAGTTATGGAGGGACAGGGGAGTCACCCCTCCACTTT	CASSYGGTGESPLHF
NA	TRBV11-3	TRBJ2-3	NA	TGTGCCAGCAGCCTTGGGGGCAGCACAGATACGCAGTATTTT	CASSLGGSTDTQYF
TRBD2	TRBV5-5	TRBJ2-2	few	TGTGCCAGCAGCTACTGGGCGGGGGTGAACACCGGGGAGCTGTTTTTT	CASSYWAGVNTGELFF
NA	TRBV28	TRBJ2-2	NA	TGTGCCAGCCAAGGGGTACACACCGGGGAGCTGTTTTTT	CASQGVHTGELFF
TRBD2	TRBV4-2	TRBJ2-1	NA	TGTGCCAGCAGCCAAGATGGAAGCGGGGGGGCCTGGAATGAGCAGTTCTTC	CASSQDGSGGAWNEQFF
TRBD1	TRBV24-1	TRBJ2-1	NA	TGTGCCACCAGTGACCAGGACAGGGGGCACGGGGCTCAGTTCTTC	CATSDQDRGHGAQFF
NA	TRBV6-1	TRBJ2-5	NA	TGTGCCAGCAGTGAAGCTAGGTCGATCAGGGGGACCCAGTACTTC	CASSEARSIRGTQYF
NA	TRBV29-1	TRBJ1-2	NA	TGCAGCGTTGAAGATGGGGGGTGGGATGGCTACACCTTC	CSVEDGGWDGYTF
TRBD1	TRBV29-1	TRBJ1-3	NA	TGCAGCGTTCAGGAGTGGACAGGGGGCTCCACCTCTGGAAACACCATATATTTT	CSVQEWTGGSTSGNTIYF
NA	TRBV28	TRBJ2-7	NA	TGTGCCAGCAGTTTTCAGGGGTGGTACGAGCAGTACTTC	CASSFQGWYEQYF
NA	TRBV30	TRBJ1-6	NA	TGTGCCTGGAGTGGATCGGGCTCCTATAATTCACCCCTCCACTTT	CAWSGSGSYNSPLHF
NA	TRBV29-1	TRBJ1-1	NA	TGCAGCGTTGGGTTTATTGTGTCTACCGGTGAAGCTTTCTTT	CSVGFIVSTGEAFF
NA	TRBV7-2	TRBJ1-5	NA	TGTGCCAGCAGCTTATTAGAGCAGCCCCAGCATTTT	CASSLLEQPQHF
NA	TRBV4-2	TRBJ1-4	NA	TGTGCCAGCAGCCAAGATCGGGGGTTTGCGGAAAAACTGTTTTTT	CASSQDRGFAEKLFF
TRBD1	TRBV6-1	TRBJ2-6	once	TGTGCCAGCAGTGCTCGCGACAGGGGTTCGTATGGGGCCAACGTCCTGACTTTC	CASSARDRGSYGANVLTF
NA	TRBV12-3/TRBV12-4	TRBJ2-7	NA	TGTGCCAGCAGTCCGTCCCACAATTACGAGCAGTACTTC	CASSPSHNYEQYF
NA	TRBV18	TRBJ1-4	NA	TGTGCCAGCTCACCTCGGACTGAAGTAACTGCAACTAATGAAAAACTGTTTTTT	CASSPRTEVTATNEKLFF
TRBD1	TRBV28	TRBJ1-6	once	TGTGCCAGCAGGACAGGGCTTAATTCACCCCTCCACTTT	CASRTGLNSPLHF
NA	TRBV28	TRBJ1-2	NA	TGTGCCAGCAGTTTTCCCGGGGGGGGCGGCTACACCTTC	CASSFPGGGGYTF
TRBD1	TRBV2	TRBJ1-1	NA	TGTGCCAGCAGTAGGGACAGGTCTATCACTGAAGCTTTCTTT	CASSRDRSITEAFF
NA	TRBV14	TRBJ1-1	NA	TGTGCCAGCAGCCGCCATGTCCGAGGGGAAGCTTTCTTT	CASSRHVRGEAFF
NA	TRBV3-1/TRBV3-2	TRBJ1-1	NA	TGTGCCAGCAGCCAAGTGGCAGTCACTGAAGCTTTCTTT	CASSQVAVTEAFF
NA	TRBV7-6	TRBJ2-7	NA	TGTGCCAGCAGCTTAGCGGAAGGGGGGGCGAGGGGAGCCTACGAGCAGTACTTC	CASSLAEGGARGAYEQYF
TRBD1	TRBV2	TRBJ1-1	NA	TGTGCCAGCAGTGAAATCGAAGACAGGGTCCCTGAAGCTTTCTTT	CASSEIEDRVPEAFF
TRBD1	TRBV5-4	TRBJ2-7	NA	TGTGCCAGCAGCGTGATGGGACAGGGGTCCTACGAGCAGTACTTC	CASSVMGQGSYEQYF
TRBD1	TRBV2	TRBJ1-1	NA	TGTGCCAGCAGCGAACAGGGGGCTGTTGAAGCTTTCTTT	CASSEQGAVEAFF
NA	TRBV28	TRBJ1-5	NA	TGTGCCAGCAGTTCTTCAGCGAGCAATCAGCCCCAGCATTTT	CASSSSASNQPQHF
NA	TRBV10-3	TRBJ1-5	NA	TGTGCCATCAGGAGTGTTGGTCAGCCCCAGCATTTT	CAIRSVGQPQHF
TRBD1	TRBV10-3	TRBJ2-6	NA	TGTGCCATCGGTACAGGGGGACCAGGGGCCAACGTCCTGACTTTC	CAIGTGGPGANVLTF
TRBD1	TRBV4-1	TRBJ2-7	once	TGCGCCAGCAGCCAAGATACAGGGGGCGGGTACGAGCAGTACTTC	CASSQDTGGGYEQYF
TRBD1	TRBV19	TRBJ1-5	NA	TGTGCCAGTAGGGCGGGACAGGGGGTGATGGCTTTCAATCAGCCCCAGCATTTT	CASRAGQGVMAFNQPQHF
TRBD1	TRBV15	TRBJ2-5	NA	TGTGCCACGGGACAGGGGATCCAAGAGACCCAGTACTTC	CATGQGIQETQYF
NA	TRBV28	TRBJ2-7	NA	TGTGCCAGCAGCATAGGGGTCCTCGAGCAGTACTTC	CASSIGVLEQYF
NA	TRBV7-8	TRBJ1-6	NA	TGTGCCAGCAGCTTAGCCGATAATTCACCCCTCCACTTT	CASSLADNSPLHF